The sequence of this T cell receptor beta chain was determined in a study of blood T cells in healthy people across ages. Healthy individuals of Caucasian origin from Russia, aged roughly 6 to 100, served as donors. For every donor, a draw yielded around 10 milliliters of peripheral blood. With 2 bases removed from V and 6 bases from J, the gap between germline ends came to 12 bases. The CDR3 has 13 amino acids. CDR1 SGHRS and CDR2 YFSETQ come from the germline V gene. General study results and limits: The unknown donor CMV status may have confounded expanded clonotype changes. Both higher diversity and more naive CD4+ cells marked long-lived donors when set against aged donors.

A second about 7 to 12 cycle PCR used barcoded and J-beta primers. Each CDR3 protein gets one entry after TCRdb re-called the 5' RACE reads with MiXCR. The sample lists 650,000 to 950,000 distinct CDR3 sequences; 40% to 50% were seen once. A word on this clonotype: Its antigen is unknown.

The TCR sequence derives from a man in his 60s in good health. The chain recombines TRBV5-1 with TRBJ2-7; D call uncertain. Sequencing input: blood. The DNA of the CDR3 is TGCGCCAGCAGCTTACCCATCGACGGCGAGCAGTACTTC. It yields the protein CASSLPIDGEQYF.